Listed here are 15 T cell receptor beta chains from one sample, sequenced in a study of cytomegalovirus exposure and HLA in healthy donors. A multiplex PCR was run with 60 Vbeta primers and 13 Jbeta primers. Profiled with immunoSEQ multiplex PCR; TCRdb holds only in-frame clones, not every one. The repertoire holds fewer than 150,000 clones, with around 72% as singletons. The specimen was PBMCs. The receptors here all came from a human donor in good health.

In DNA, the CDR3 is TGTGCCAGCAGCCCCGACGGGGGTGACTATGGCTACACCTTC. This codes for CASSPDGGDYGYTF. This chain links TRBV7-3 with TRBJ1-2; maybe TRBD1 (5 bases). Per the germline V gene, CDR1 is SGHTA and CDR2 is FQGTGA. This CDR3 is 14 amino acids long. Trimming left V 5 bases short and J 3 bases short, with 13 bases between.

The V call is TRBV7-2, the J call TRBJ1-5, with unresolved D. The CDR3 runs 13 residues. Looked up from germline, CDR1 is SGHTA and CDR2 is FQGNSA. The V end was cut by 0 bases, the J end by 5 bases, with 5 bases between. CDR3 region: CASSLAFDQPQHF. For the CDR3, the DNA is TGTGCCAGCAGCTTAGCCTTTGATCAGCCCCAGCATTTT.

This clone was detected only a few times. The chain carries TRBV6-5 and TRBJ2-1; TRBD1 agrees at 8 bases. The J segment lost 6 bases and the V segment lost 0 bases, leaving 4 bases of the junction unmatched. The CDR3 is 15 residues long. Germline lookup yields CDR1 MNHEY and CDR2 SVGAGI. CDR3 sequence (DNA): TGTGCCAGCAGTTACTCGCCAGGGGGCCTCAATGAGCAGTTCTTC. Translation gives CASSYSPGGLNEQFF.

The rearrangement joins TRBV19 to TRBJ1-1; a weak D match, TRBD1 (5 bases). The germline CDR1 and CDR2 sequences are LNHDA and SQIVND (reference sequence). Trimming left V 7 bases short and J 0 bases short, with 15 bases between. The CDR3 runs to 15 residues. In DNA, the CDR3 is TGTGCCAGTACCCCGCCCGACAGCATGAACACTGAAGCTTTCTTT. This translates into CASTPPDSMNTEAFF.

V and J are TRBV4-1 and TRBJ2-5; D possibly corresponds to TRBD1 (6 bases). Per germline, CDR1 MGHRA and CDR2 YSYEKL. The CDR3 is 15 amino acids. V lost 0 bases, J lost 2 bases, and 10 bases lay in between. The CDR3 bases are TGCGCCAGCAGCCAAGATAGGACAGTACAAGAGACCCAGTACTTC. Protein product: CASSQDRTVQETQYF.

Note on this clone: Germline and junction disagree at one end, which may indicate a read error. The chain is built from TRBV7-9 and TRBJ2-7; 7 bases align to TRBD2. The germline V gene has CDR1 SEHNR and CDR2 FQNEAQ (reference sequence). This CDR3 comprises 18 residues. The DNA for the CDR3 is TGTTCCAGCAGTTTTCCCCCCGCTAGGGCGGGAGTACCCTACGAGCAGTACTTC. As protein: CSSSFPPARAGVPYEQYF.

Turning to this clone: One end of the junction is discordant with germline, which a read error may explain. The V and J genes are TRBV7-9 and TRBJ1-3, with 11 bases matching TRBD1. CDR3 length: 17 amino acids. CDR1 and CDR2 from the germline V gene are SEHNR and FQNEAQ (reference sequence). The CDR3, as DNA: TGTTCCAGCAGCCGCATAGGACAGGGGGCGGGTGGAAACACCATATATTTT. Its translation: CSSSRIGQGAGGNTIYF.

The rearrangement joins TRBV13 to TRBJ2-2; tentatively, D is TRBD1 (6 bases). Trimming removed 5 bases from V and 1 base from J, with 11 bases in between. This CDR3 comprises 15 residues. CDR1 is PRHDT and CDR2 is FYEKMQ in the germline V gene (reference sequence). Written as DNA, the CDR3 is TGTGCCAGCAGCATCCCGGGACAGAACACCGGGGAGCTGTTTTTT. This codes for CASSIPGQNTGELFF.

This chain uses TRBV4-1 with TRBJ2-1, with TRBD2 matching 14 bases. V was pared by 3 bases and J by 9 bases, with 4 bases of the junction left unmatched. The CDR3 runs to 15 residues. CDR1 and CDR2 (germline): MGHRA, YSYEKL. This CDR3 is CASSQPGLAGAEQFF. CDR3 bases: TGCGCCAGCAGCCAGCCGGGACTAGCGGGAGCTGAGCAGTTCTTC.

The chain links TRBV5-5 to TRBJ1-1; the match to TRBD1 covers 7 bases. This CDR3 has 14 amino acids. Germline V CDR1 and CDR2: SGHKS, YYEKEE (reference sequence). The junction had 10 bases not matched to a gene; V was cut back by 5 bases and J by 6 bases. The CDR3 sequence: CASRRQGRASEAFF. DNA for the CDR3: TGTGCCAGCAGAAGACAGGGACGGGCCTCTGAAGCTTTCTTT.

The CDR3 DNA sequence: TGTGCCAGCAGCTTGAGGAGGGACGGTTGGGGTTGGACTGAAGCTTTCTTT. Encoded protein: CASSLRRDGWGWTEAFF. The chain recombines TRBV5-6 with TRBJ1-1; D is perhaps TRBD1 (5 bases). Trimming pared 1 base from V and 5 bases from J, leaving 21 bases between. The V gene's germline CDR1 is SGHDT and CDR2 YYEEEE. The CDR3 has 17 amino acids.

The gene calls are TRBV2 and TRBJ2-1; 10 nucleotides align to TRBD2. This CDR3 spans 14 amino acids. Germline V lookup: CDR1 SNHLY, CDR2 FYNNEI. V lost 4 bases and J lost 9; bases outside the gene matches: 6. The CDR3 nucleotides read TGTGCCAGCAGTGGTGGCCTAGCGGGAGCTGAGCAGTTCTTC. Its translation: CASSGGLAGAEQFF.

This clone was observed once. V usage is TRBV5-6 and J usage is TRBJ1-4; 10 bases map to TRBD1. The CDR3 contains 16 residues. V shed 0 bases, J shed 8 bases, and the junction held 7 bases outside the gene matches. Germline CDR1 is SGHDT and CDR2 is YYEEEE. The CDR3 here is CASSLGQGAVGEKLFF. CDR3 coding DNA: TGTGCCAGCAGCTTGGGACAGGGGGCGGTGGGAGAAAAACTGTTTTTT.

The genes are TRBV9 and TRBJ1-2, with a tentative D call TRBD1 (6 bases). CDR1 and CDR2 (germline): SGDLS, YYNGEE. The V gene lost 5 bases and the J gene lost 8 bases, with 13 bases spanning the gap. This CDR3 is built from 12 residues. The CDR3 nucleotides are TGTGCCAGCAGTCACAGGGTGCGGGGCTACACCTTC. This translates into CASSHRVRGYTF.

CDR3 DNA: TGTGCCAGCACCACCCCCGGGAGGGGGACCCAGTACTTC. Translation: CASTTPGRGTQYF. This chain joins TRBV6-5 and TRBJ2-5; TRBD2 aligns across 8 bases. V was pared by 7 bases and J by 7 bases, with 8 bases of the junction left unmatched. The germline gives CDR1 MNHEY, CDR2 SVGAGI. CDR3 size: 13 residues.